This TCR beta chain was sequenced for a study of PD-1 blockade in classical Hodgkin lymphoma. Study details: Patients got intravenous nivolumab 3 mg/kg every 2 weeks.

All patients relapsed after autologous stem cell transplantation, and brentuximab vedotin exposure varied. Magnetic negative selection, applied to thawed PBMCs, was used to isolate the CD8+ T cells. CDR3 length: 14 residues. Trimming stripped 0 bases from V and 4 bases from J, with 8 bases between. Germline CDR1 reads LGHNA; CDR2 reads YNFKEQ. Libraries were prepared by immunoSEQ multiplex PCR; TCRdb keeps only in-frame clonotypes and omits some of them. Among a few thousand clones listed, roughly four fifths were seen once. Overall study results and limits: Newly diagnosed and completely responding patients shared comparable baseline diversity. At C4D1, TCR diversity had climbed significantly for CD4+ cells, though not for CD8+ cells.

In regard to this clone: The antigen is not known.

The receptor was derived from a human donor with classical Hodgkin lymphoma. The V call is TRBV4-2, the J call TRBJ2-3; D unclear. The specimen was CD8+ T cells from blood, collected at baseline. The CDR3 nucleotides read TGTGCCAGCAGCCAAGAACGGGTCTCAGATACGCAGTATTTT. This translates into CASSQERVSDTQYF.